The next 2 T cell receptor beta chains were all read from a single sample in a study of blood T cell repertoires in COVID-19. TCRdb's table, derived via immunoSEQ multiplex PCR, lists solely in-frame clones and lacks some. Seen here are 150,000 to 200,000 clones, under 95% observed once, and the top ten hold 18%. What was sequenced was peripheral blood. Source of these receptors: a man in his sixties with active or convalescent COVID-19.

The genes are TRBV4-2 and TRBJ1-2, with 9 bases lining up with TRBD1. The CDR3 extends over 15 amino acids. V dropped 3 bases and J dropped 8; count of bases not matched to a gene: 10. Per the germline V gene, CDR1 is LGHNA and CDR2 is YNFKEQ. CDR3 sequence (DNA): TGTGCCAGCAGCCAGACAGGGGGACCCTACTTCGGCTACACCTTC. This gives the protein CASSQTGGPYFGYTF.

The chain links TRBV27 to TRBJ1-2, with TRBD1 as a possible D gene (5 bases). Trimming left V 4 bases short and J 8 bases short, with 11 bases between. CDR1 MNHEY and CDR2 SMNVEV come from the germline V gene (reference sequence). The CDR3 covers 12 residues. CDR3 sequence (DNA): TGTGCCAGCAGTTGGGGGGGTGGAGGCTACACCTTC. Its translation is CASSWGGGGYTF.